This TCR beta chain was identified during a study of blood T cell repertoires in COVID-19. Across the study: COVID-19 samples, acute and convalescent, were from the United States, Italy and Spain. T cells, B-cell-depleted T cells, or PBMCs supplied cDNA or gDNA.

Original analysis: Nucleated cell counts were estimated from reference gene primer amplification. Libraries were prepared by immunoSEQ multiplex PCR; TCRdb keeps only in-frame clonotypes and omits some of them. V and J calls and clone size are copied from that table; D and trimming were computed from the DNA. The table records some 130,000 clones, roughly 86% of them present only once. The ends were cut back, 1 base at V and 4 bases at J, with 8 bases in the middle. The CDR3 length is 14 residues. CDR1 is SEHNR, CDR2 FQNEAQ, per germline (reference sequence). The sequenced sample was peripheral blood. The J gene is TRBJ1-5, the V gene TRBV7-9, with D unresolved. This receptor was taken from a woman in her 70s with COVID-19, enrolled during active disease. CDR3 DNA sequence: TGTGCCAGCAGCTTAGGCACAGATAATCAGCCCCAGCATTTT. It specifies CASSLGTDNQPQHF.